The rows below give T cell receptor beta chains drawn from one sample of a study of blood T cell repertoires in COVID-19. Sequencing was performed with immunoSEQ multiplex PCR; in TCRdb, only in-frame clones are kept and a portion is missing. Seen here are 190,000 or so clones, around 90% observed once, and the top ten hold more than 2%. The sequenced sample consisted of PBMCs or T cells enriched from blood (not recorded which). The source is a woman in her 30s who had recovered from COVID-19. The CDR3 runs from the conserved cysteine through the conserved F or W. The order of the fields is clone size, D gene, J gene, V gene, CDR3 protein, CDR3 DNA. D genes are given only for firm matches. Rows may omit the clone size; those that give it use once, few, many or a size class.

abundance: NA
d_gene: TRBD1
j_gene: TRBJ1-1
v_gene: TRBV2
CDR3aa: CASSGDRGTEAFF
CDR3nt: TGTGCCAGCAGTGGGGACAGGGGAACTGAAGCTTTCTTT

abundance: NA
d_gene: NA
j_gene: TRBJ1-1
v_gene: TRBV27
CDR3aa: CASSLSPDSLTEAFF
CDR3nt: TGTGCCAGCAGTCTCTCCCCGGACAGCCTAACTGAAGCTTTCTTT

abundance: once
d_gene: TRBD1
j_gene: TRBJ1-4
v_gene: TRBV10-2
CDR3aa: CASRGPRGANEKLFF
CDR3nt: TGCGCCAGCAGGGGACCCAGGGGGGCTAATGAAAAACTGTTTTTT

abundance: NA
d_gene: NA
j_gene: TRBJ1-1
v_gene: TRBV25-1
CDR3aa: CASRWGGTEAFF
CDR3nt: TGTGCCAGCCGTTGGGGGGGCACTGAAGCTTTCTTT

abundance: NA
d_gene: NA
j_gene: TRBJ1-1
v_gene: TRBV2
CDR3aa: CASSTDSEMNTETFF
CDR3nt: TGTGCCAGCAGCACAGACAGTGAAATGAACACTGAAACTTTCTTT

abundance: once
d_gene: TRBD2
j_gene: TRBJ2-7
v_gene: TRBV7-3
CDR3aa: CASSISSGNTYEQYF
CDR3nt: TGTGCCAGCAGCATAAGTAGCGGGAATACCTACGAGCAGTACTTC

abundance: NA
d_gene: NA
j_gene: TRBJ1-1
v_gene: TRBV7-6
CDR3aa: CASRLSGSTEAFF
CDR3nt: TGTGCCAGCAGGTTAAGCGGAAGTACTGAAGCTTTCTTT

abundance: NA
d_gene: TRBD2
j_gene: TRBJ2-6
v_gene: TRBV7-6
CDR3aa: CASSTGLAGYPSSGANVLTF
CDR3nt: TGTGCCAGCAGCACGGGACTAGCGGGCTACCCGAGCTCTGGGGCCAACGTCCTGACTTTC

abundance: few
d_gene: NA
j_gene: TRBJ1-1
v_gene: TRBV5-4
CDR3aa: CASSPARISTEAFF
CDR3nt: TGTGCCAGCAGCCCGGCGAGGATCAGCACTGAAGCTTTCTTT

abundance: NA
d_gene: NA
j_gene: TRBJ1-4
v_gene: TRBV7-9
CDR3aa: CASSLLHLRNEKLFF
CDR3nt: TGTGCCAGCAGCTTACTTCATTTGCGAAATGAAAAACTGTTTTTT

abundance: NA
d_gene: NA
j_gene: TRBJ1-2
v_gene: TRBV4-1
CDR3aa: CASSQPKGREDYGYTF
CDR3nt: TGCGCCAGCAGCCAACCCAAGGGCAGGGAGGACTATGGCTACACCTTC

abundance: once
d_gene: TRBD1
j_gene: TRBJ2-4
v_gene: TRBV7-8
CDR3aa: CASSLGGQAAKNIQYF
CDR3nt: TGTGCCAGCAGCTTAGGGGGACAGGCGGCCAAAAACATTCAGTACTTC

abundance: NA
d_gene: NA
j_gene: TRBJ2-3
v_gene: TRBV19
CDR3aa: CASSKPTDTTGTDTQYF
CDR3nt: TGTGCCAGTAGCAAACCCACCGACACCACGGGCACAGATACGCAGTATTTT

abundance: NA
d_gene: TRBD2
j_gene: TRBJ2-2
v_gene: TRBV6-1
CDR3aa: CASSERLTSGITGELFF
CDR3nt: TGTGCCAGCAGTGAACGACTGACTAGCGGGATCACCGGGGAGCTGTTTTTT

abundance: NA
d_gene: TRBD2
j_gene: TRBJ2-5
v_gene: TRBV7-2
CDR3aa: CASSPISGRGDQETQYF
CDR3nt: TGTGCCAGCAGCCCGATCTCTGGGCGGGGGGATCAAGAGACCCAGTACTTC

abundance: NA
d_gene: NA
j_gene: TRBJ2-3
v_gene: TRBV30
CDR3aa: CAWSSGPDRTDTQYF
CDR3nt: TGTGCCTGGAGTAGCGGTCCAGACCGCACAGATACGCAGTATTTT

abundance: NA
d_gene: NA
j_gene: TRBJ1-2
v_gene: TRBV2
CDR3aa: CASSTPGALNYGYTF
CDR3nt: TGTGCCAGCAGTACACCAGGGGCCCTTAACTATGGCTACACCTTC

abundance: NA
d_gene: TRBD2
j_gene: TRBJ2-5
v_gene: TRBV18
CDR3aa: CASSPGLAGGLQETQYF
CDR3nt: TGTGCCAGCTCACCCGGACTAGCGGGAGGTCTACAAGAGACCCAGTACTTC

abundance: NA
d_gene: NA
j_gene: TRBJ1-1
v_gene: TRBV9
CDR3aa: CASSVLSEDTEAFF
CDR3nt: TGTGCCAGCAGCGTACTCAGCGAGGACACTGAAGCTTTCTTT

abundance: NA
d_gene: NA
j_gene: TRBJ1-2
v_gene: TRBV18
CDR3aa: CASSPADSGGYTF
CDR3nt: TGTGCCAGCTCACCTGCGGACAGCGGTGGCTACACCTTC

abundance: NA
d_gene: NA
j_gene: TRBJ2-6
v_gene: TRBV5-1
CDR3aa: CASRSDSSGANVLTF
CDR3nt: TGCGCCAGCAGAAGTGACAGCTCTGGGGCCAACGTCCTGACTTTC

abundance: NA
d_gene: NA
j_gene: TRBJ1-2
v_gene: TRBV4-1
CDR3aa: CASSQESGVDYGYTF
CDR3nt: TGCGCCAGCAGCCAAGAATCGGGAGTGGACTATGGCTACACCTTC

abundance: NA
d_gene: NA
j_gene: TRBJ1-6
v_gene: TRBV27
CDR3aa: CASSLKVTGGSPLHF
CDR3nt: TGTGCCAGCAGCCTCAAAGTGACGGGGGGTTCACCCCTCCACTTT

abundance: NA
d_gene: TRBD1
j_gene: TRBJ2-6
v_gene: TRBV7-9
CDR3aa: CASRPGGSGANVLTF
CDR3nt: TGTGCCAGCAGACCAGGGGGTTCTGGGGCCAACGTCCTGACTTTC

abundance: NA
d_gene: TRBD1
j_gene: TRBJ1-2
v_gene: TRBV6-2/TRBV6-3
CDR3aa: CASSYSAGTGVNYGYTF
CDR3nt: TGTGCCAGCAGTTACTCTGCCGGGACAGGGGTTAACTATGGCTACACCTTC

abundance: NA
d_gene: NA
j_gene: TRBJ2-7
v_gene: TRBV11-3
CDR3aa: CASSFNEKQYF
CDR3nt: TGTGCCAGCAGCTTTAATGAGAAGCAGTACTTC

abundance: NA
d_gene: NA
j_gene: TRBJ1-1
v_gene: TRBV14
CDR3aa: CASSQPQGITEAFF
CDR3nt: TGTGCCAGCAGCCAGCCCCAGGGGATTACTGAAGCTTTCTTT

abundance: NA
d_gene: NA
j_gene: TRBJ1-1
v_gene: TRBV5-8
CDR3aa: CASSLVSTEAFF
CDR3nt: TGTGCCAGCAGCTTGGTCAGCACTGAAGCTTTCTTT

abundance: NA
d_gene: NA
j_gene: TRBJ2-7
v_gene: TRBV19
CDR3aa: CASSIGQGKVFSYEQYF
CDR3nt: TGTGCCAGTAGTATCGGGCAGGGCAAAGTGTTTTCCTACGAGCAGTACTTC

abundance: NA
d_gene: NA
j_gene: TRBJ1-5
v_gene: TRBV7-2
CDR3aa: CASSLALIESSNQPQHF
CDR3nt: TGTGCCAGCAGCTTAGCGCTTATTGAGAGCAGCAATCAGCCCCAGCATTTT

abundance: NA
d_gene: NA
j_gene: TRBJ2-5
v_gene: TRBV4-3
CDR3aa: CASSQDKRRQETQYF
CDR3nt: TGCGCCAGCAGCCAAGATAAGCGTAGACAAGAGACCCAGTACTTC

abundance: once
d_gene: TRBD1
j_gene: TRBJ1-1
v_gene: TRBV5-4
CDR3aa: CASGVQGAAEAFF
CDR3nt: TGTGCCAGCGGTGTCCAGGGGGCGGCTGAAGCTTTCTTT

abundance: NA
d_gene: NA
j_gene: TRBJ1-1
v_gene: TRBV11-3
CDR3aa: CASSLTGRTEAFF
CDR3nt: TGTGCCAGCAGCTTAACTGGGCGCACTGAAGCTTTCTTT

abundance: NA
d_gene: NA
j_gene: TRBJ1-5
v_gene: TRBV20-1
CDR3aa: CSASSAATSNQPQHF
CDR3nt: TGCAGTGCTAGTTCGGCGGCTACTAGCAATCAGCCCCAGCATTTT

abundance: NA
d_gene: NA
j_gene: TRBJ1-5
v_gene: TRBV7-7
CDR3aa: CASSLTENQPQHF
CDR3nt: TGTGCTAGCAGCTTAACTGAGAATCAGCCCCAGCATTTT

abundance: NA
d_gene: TRBD1
j_gene: TRBJ1-2
v_gene: TRBV11-2
CDR3aa: CASSLGTGGSSSYGYTF
CDR3nt: TGTGCCAGCAGCCTGGGGACAGGGGGATCTTCAAGCTATGGCTACACCTTC

abundance: NA
d_gene: TRBD2
j_gene: TRBJ2-1
v_gene: TRBV9
CDR3aa: CASSVASGGDYNEQFF
CDR3nt: TGTGCCAGCAGCGTCGCCAGCGGGGGGGACTACAATGAGCAGTTCTTC

abundance: few
d_gene: NA
j_gene: TRBJ1-2
v_gene: TRBV30
CDR3aa: CAWSSANYGYTF
CDR3nt: TGTGCCTGGTCGAGTGCTAACTATGGCTACACCTTC

abundance: once
d_gene: TRBD1
j_gene: TRBJ2-2
v_gene: TRBV5-4
CDR3aa: CASSYAGTGGTGELFF
CDR3nt: TGTGCCAGCAGCTACGCCGGGACAGGCGGCACCGGGGAGCTGTTTTTT

abundance: NA
d_gene: NA
j_gene: TRBJ1-2
v_gene: TRBV7-9
CDR3aa: CASSTGPDGYTF
CDR3nt: TGTGCCAGCAGTACAGGGCCGGATGGCTACACCTTC

abundance: NA
d_gene: TRBD1
j_gene: TRBJ1-3
v_gene: TRBV18
CDR3aa: CASSPMDRSGNTIYF
CDR3nt: TGTGCCAGCTCACCTATGGACAGGTCTGGAAACACCATATATTTT

abundance: NA
d_gene: NA
j_gene: TRBJ1-2
v_gene: TRBV16
CDR3aa: CASSQPGQYYYGYTF
CDR3nt: TGTGCCAGCAGCCAGCCGGGACAATATTACTATGGCTACACCTTC

abundance: NA
d_gene: NA
j_gene: TRBJ2-2
v_gene: TRBV15
CDR3aa: CATSRQGGANTGELFF
CDR3nt: TGTGCCACCAGCAGACAGGGGGGTGCGAACACCGGGGAGCTGTTTTTT

abundance: few
d_gene: TRBD2
j_gene: TRBJ2-1
v_gene: TRBV7-3
CDR3aa: CASSFSLAGADEQFF
CDR3nt: TGTGCCAGCAGCTTTTCGCTAGCGGGAGCGGATGAGCAGTTCTTC

abundance: NA
d_gene: NA
j_gene: TRBJ2-3
v_gene: TRBV5-5
CDR3aa: CASSPWETDTQYF
CDR3nt: TGTGCCAGCAGCCCCTGGGAGACAGATACGCAGTATTTT

abundance: few
d_gene: NA
j_gene: TRBJ1-5
v_gene: TRBV5-6
CDR3aa: CASLGQKTNQPQHF
CDR3nt: TGTGCCAGCCTGGGGCAGAAGACCAATCAGCCCCAGCATTTT

abundance: NA
d_gene: TRBD1
j_gene: TRBJ2-7
v_gene: TRBV24-1
CDR3aa: CATSGQGSYEQYF
CDR3nt: TGTGCCACCAGTGGACAGGGGTCCTACGAGCAGTACTTC

abundance: NA
d_gene: NA
j_gene: TRBJ2-7
v_gene: TRBV7-9
CDR3aa: CASSLGGGEQYF
CDR3nt: TGTGCCAGCAGCTTGGGGGGAGGCGAGCAGTACTTC

abundance: NA
d_gene: NA
j_gene: TRBJ1-1
v_gene: TRBV7-9
CDR3aa: CASSASGPYWAFF
CDR3nt: TGTGCCAGCAGCGCCTCTGGGCCTTATTGGGCTTTCTTT

abundance: NA
d_gene: TRBD2
j_gene: TRBJ2-3
v_gene: TRBV9
CDR3aa: CASSTQRDRTDTQYF
CDR3nt: TGTGCCAGCAGCACCCAGCGGGACCGCACAGATACGCAGTATTTT

abundance: NA
d_gene: NA
j_gene: TRBJ2-3
v_gene: TRBV12-3/TRBV12-4
CDR3aa: CASSLGGDTQYF
CDR3nt: TGTGCCAGCAGTTTAGGAGGAGATACGCAGTATTTT

abundance: NA
d_gene: TRBD2
j_gene: TRBJ2-1
v_gene: TRBV30
CDR3aa: CAWSGGGNYNEQFF
CDR3nt: TGTGCCTGGAGTGGGGGGGGAAATTACAATGAGCAGTTCTTC